The 20 T cell receptor beta chains given below trace back to one sample, sequenced in a study of response to subunit inactivated influenza vaccine. TCRdb fed the RT-PCR reads into MiXCR, producing one record per CDR3 protein. The data show around 570,000 distinct CDR3 sequences, around 11% seen once. In addition, the sample was reused for a study of T cells expressing NK-cell markers. That source reports: As the method of synthesis, 5'RACE template switching with UMIs yielded TCR beta cDNA.

The sample in question was PBMCs from blood, obtained on the day of vaccination. These receptors all stem from a man in his fifties or sixties who received an inactivated influenza vaccine.

The J gene is TRBJ2-5, the V gene TRBV5-5; D is unclear. Germline CDR1 reads SGHKS; CDR2 reads YYEKEE (reference sequence). The V end was cut by 7 bases, the J end by 5 bases, with 12 bases between. This CDR3 contains 12 residues. The CDR3 DNA is TGTGCCAGCTACAAGGGCTGGGAGACCCAGTACTTC. Its translation: CASYKGWETQYF.

The chain carries TRBV4-2 and TRBJ1-1, with 9 bases identical to TRBD1. The junction had 4 bases not matched to a gene; V was cut back by 4 bases and J by 4 bases. Germline values: CDR1 LGHNA, CDR2 YNFKEQ. The CDR3 is made up of 14 amino acids. The CDR3 here is CASSRADRGTEAFF. The CDR3 bases are TGTGCCAGCAGCCGCGCGGACAGGGGCACTGAAGCTTTCTTT.

Here the CDR3 DNA reads TGCGCCAGCAGCCCGGGACCCAATGATGGCTACACCTTC. Translated: CASSPGPNDGYTF. The rearrangement links TRBV5-1 to TRBJ1-2; D possibly corresponds to TRBD1 (5 bases). V was cut by 4 bases and J by 6 bases, with 13 bases left in between. The CDR3 totals 13 residues. Germline-derived CDR1 and CDR2 are SGHRS and YFSETQ.

This clonotype was found a few times. The chain employs TRBV20-1 and TRBJ2-7; D is ambiguous. Germline assignment: CDR1 DFQATT and CDR2 SNEGSKA (reference sequence). Trimming left V 6 bases short and J 1 base short, with 13 bases between. The CDR3 extends over 13 amino acids. Here the CDR3 reads CSATPVTSYEQYF. The CDR3 DNA is TGCAGTGCGACCCCGGTTACTTCCTACGAGCAGTACTTC.

This chain connects TRBV7-6 to TRBJ1-1; the D is unclear. V was clipped by 1 base and J by 2 bases, with 5 bases between them. This CDR3 spans 13 amino acids. In germline, CDR1 is SGHVS, CDR2 FNYEAQ. The CDR3 DNA reads as TGTGCCAGCAGCTTAGTGTTCAACACTGAAGCTTTCTTT. It encodes CASSLVFNTEAFF.

This clonotype was recorded a few times. The CDR3 bases are TGTGCCAGCAGTGGCCGCGGACAGGAGGGGTCTAGCGGGAGCTCCTACAATGAGCAGTTCTTC. Translating it yields CASSGRGQEGSSGSSYNEQFF. The chain couples TRBV6-1 to TRBJ2-1; 10 nucleotides line up with TRBD2. Germline trimming cut 4 bases from V and 0 bases from J; bases unmatched to any gene: 18. The germline gives CDR1 MNHNS, CDR2 SASEGT. The CDR3 totals 21 residues.

This clonotype showed up just a few times. V is TRBV7-2 and J is TRBJ2-3; 7 nucleotides agree with TRBD2. The CDR3 contains 13 residues. In germline, CDR1 is SGHTA, CDR2 FQGNSA. The J segment lost 4 bases and the V segment lost 4 bases, leaving 2 bases of the junction unmatched. CDR3 region: CASSSRESDTQYF. The CDR3 DNA is TGTGCCAGCAGCTCGCGGGAGTCAGATACGCAGTATTTT.

This clonotype has just a few counts. V gene TRBV18 combines with J gene TRBJ2-2, with 8 bases fitting TRBD1. Germline CDR1 and CDR2: KGHSH and LQKENI. Germline trimming cut 8 bases from V and 0 bases from J; bases unmatched to any gene: 5. The CDR3 spans 15 residues. CDR3: CASAPRGPNTGELFF. Here the CDR3 DNA reads TGTGCCAGCGCCCCCAGGGGGCCGAACACCGGGGAGCTGTTTTTT.

This sequence joins TRBV5-1 and TRBJ2-1; 8 nucleotides line up with TRBD2. This CDR3 has 16 amino acids. Trimming at V came to 0 bases and at J to 10 bases, leaving 12 bases not matched to a gene. CDR1 is SGHRS, CDR2 YFSETQ, per germline. CDR3 DNA: TGCGCCAGCAGCTTGGTTACTAGCGGCCCCGTGGGGGAGCAGTTCTTC. Amino acid sequence: CASSLVTSGPVGEQFF.

V usage is TRBV5-1 and J usage is TRBJ2-5, with 8 bases that match TRBD1. From germline, CDR1 is SGHRS and CDR2 YFSETQ. The CDR3 covers 15 residues. J gave up 4 bases and V 6 bases, and 11 bases lay outside the gene matches. This CDR3 is CASKPMTGVAETQYF. CDR3 bases: TGCGCCAGCAAACCTATGACAGGGGTGGCAGAGACCCAGTACTTC.

This clonotype has ten or more counts. The gene calls are TRBV12-5 and TRBJ2-3; 7 bases map to TRBD2. This CDR3 contains 14 residues. Germline V gene lookup returns CDR1 LGHNT and CDR2 FRNRAP. V gave up 7 bases and J gave up 1 base; unmatched junction bases: 5. Written as DNA, the CDR3 is TGTGCTAGTGTCGGCGGACTAGGCACAGATACGCAGTATTTT. This sequence encodes CASVGGLGTDTQYF. Using reference TRBV12-5 and TRBJ2-3 for the parts outside the CDR3, the full variable domain is DARVTQTPRHKVTEMGQEVTMRCQPILGHNTVFWYRQTMMQGLELLAYFRNRAPLDDSGMPKDRFSAEMPDATLATLKIQPSEPRDSAVYFCASVGGLGTDTQYFGPGTRLTVL.

The chain has TRBV6-1 and TRBJ1-1, with 11 bases matching TRBD1. Trimming took 4 bases from V and 6 from J; bases not matched to a gene: 10. The CDR3 covers 16 residues. CDR1 MNHNS and CDR2 SASEGT come from the germline V gene. CDR3 DNA: TGTGCCAGCAGTGCCATGTGGACAGGGGGCTTGTCTGAAGCTTTCTTT. Its translation: CASSAMWTGGLSEAFF.

The V call is TRBV28, the J call TRBJ2-5; 11 bases are a match to TRBD1. J lost 5 bases, V lost 5 bases, and 10 bases had no gene match. The CDR3 contains 16 residues. Germline lookup yields CDR1 MDHEN and CDR2 SYDVKM. The CDR3 reads CASSALGQGARETQYF. The CDR3 coding sequence is TGTGCCAGCAGTGCGCTCGGACAGGGGGCTCGGGAGACCCAGTACTTC.

The CDR3 reads CASSQGQYNEQFF. DNA of the CDR3: TGCGCCAGCAGCCAGGGACAGTACAATGAGCAGTTCTTC. The chain has TRBV4-1 and TRBJ2-1; 7 bases align to TRBD1. The germline gives CDR1 MGHRA, CDR2 YSYEKL. The CDR3 consists of 13 residues. After removal of 3 bases from V and 4 bases from J, the junction contained 0 bases not matched to a gene.

This rearrangement joins TRBV12-3 or TRBV12-4 to TRBJ2-7; D is perhaps TRBD2 (5 bases). CDR3 size: 16 residues. V was clipped by 7 bases and J by 2 bases, with 21 bases between them. DNA of the CDR3: TGTGCCAGCAAAGTTTACGGGATGGGGTTTGCCTACGAGCAGTACTTC. This codes for CASKVYGMGFAYEQYF.

This clonotype was observed many times. The gene calls are TRBV20-1 and TRBJ2-1; D is possibly TRBD1 (5 bases). This CDR3 contains 16 residues. V gave up 3 bases and J gave up 2 bases, with 17 bases separating them. Germline V gives CDR1 DFQATT, CDR2 SNEGSKA (reference sequence). The CDR3 spells CSASPLDSSAYNEQFF. In DNA, the CDR3 is TGCAGTGCTAGTCCACTCGACAGTTCAGCCTACAATGAGCAGTTCTTC.

This clonotype turned up a few times. The rearrangement links TRBV6-5 to TRBJ2-7; possible D gene TRBD1, 6 bases. Trimming took off 2 bases at V and 3 bases at J, with 14 bases between the two ends. Germline CDR1 reads MNHEY; CDR2 reads SVGAGI. This CDR3 region has 15 residues. The DNA for the CDR3 is TGTGCCAGCAGTTACCGGATCCTAGGGGGCTACGAGCAGTACTTC. As protein: CASSYRILGGYEQYF.

This chain joins TRBV29-1 and TRBJ2-3; 8 bases match TRBD2. Trimming at V came to 1 base and at J to 3 bases, leaving 3 bases not matched to a gene. CDR3 length: 14 amino acids. Germline assignment: CDR1 SQVTM and CDR2 ANQGSEA. In nucleotides, the CDR3 is TGCAGCGTTGAAGGACTAGCGTTTACAGATACGCAGTATTTT. Translation gives CSVEGLAFTDTQYF.

V and J are TRBV11-1 and TRBJ2-1, with 7 bases fitting TRBD1. Germline V gives CDR1 SGHAT, CDR2 FQDESV (reference sequence). The CDR3 spans 18 residues. V lost 5 bases, J lost 4 bases, and 17 bases stayed unmatched. CDR3 nucleotides: TGTGCCAGCAGCCAGTACTCGTCGGACAGGAAGATTTACAATGAGCAGTTCTTC. Protein sequence: CASSQYSSDRKIYNEQFF. Filled out from reference TRBV11-1 and TRBJ2-1, the complete variable domain reads EAEVAQSPRYKITEKSQAVAFWCDPISGHATLYWYRQILGQGPELLVQFQDESVVDDSQLPKDRFSAERLKGVDSTLKIQPAELGDSAMYLCASSQYSSDRKIYNEQFFGPGTRLTVL.

This clonotype was counted many times. This chain uses TRBV6-2 or TRBV6-3 with TRBJ2-5, with TRBD1 identical over 7 bases. Per the germline V gene, CDR1 is MNHEY and CDR2 is SVGEGT. CDR3 length: 13 residues. J lost 3 bases, V lost 7 bases, and 5 bases had no gene match. The CDR3 DNA reads as TGTGCCAGCAATGACAGGGCTGAAGAGACCCAGTACTTC. Translation gives CASNDRAEETQYF.